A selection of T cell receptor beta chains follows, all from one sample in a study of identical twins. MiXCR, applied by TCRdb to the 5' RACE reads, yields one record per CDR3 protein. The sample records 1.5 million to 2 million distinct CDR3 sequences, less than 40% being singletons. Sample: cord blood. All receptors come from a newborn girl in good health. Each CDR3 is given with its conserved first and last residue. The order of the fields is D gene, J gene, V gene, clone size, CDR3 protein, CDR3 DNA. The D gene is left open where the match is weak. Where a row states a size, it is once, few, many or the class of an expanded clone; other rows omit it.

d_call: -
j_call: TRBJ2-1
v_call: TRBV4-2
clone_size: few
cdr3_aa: CASSQDRITEQFF
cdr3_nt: TGTGCCAGCAGCCAAGATAGGATCACTGAGCAGTTCTTC

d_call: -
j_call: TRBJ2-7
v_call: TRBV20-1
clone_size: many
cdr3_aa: CSARGYRSYYEQYF
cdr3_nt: TGCAGTGCTAGAGGGTACAGGTCCTACTACGAGCAGTACTTC

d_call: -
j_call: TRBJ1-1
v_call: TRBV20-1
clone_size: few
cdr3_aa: CSARDRSRGTRYLNTEAFF
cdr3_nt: TGCAGTGCTAGAGATCGTAGCAGGGGTACCCGCTATTTGAACACTGAAGCTTTCTTT

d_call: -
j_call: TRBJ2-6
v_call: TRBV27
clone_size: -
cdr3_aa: CASSLRTVSSGATVLTF
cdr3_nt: TGTGCCAGCAGCCTACGGACAGTTAGCTCTGGGGCCACCGTCCTGACTTTC

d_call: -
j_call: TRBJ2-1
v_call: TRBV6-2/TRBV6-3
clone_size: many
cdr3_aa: CASTYSAPFYNEQFF
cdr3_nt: TGTGCCAGCACTTACTCGGCGCCCTTTTACAATGAGCAGTTCTTC

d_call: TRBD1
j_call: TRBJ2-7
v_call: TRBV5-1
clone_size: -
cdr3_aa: CASSFSRQGPYEQYF
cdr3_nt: TGCGCCAGCAGCTTCTCGAGACAGGGCCCCTACGAGCAGTACTTC

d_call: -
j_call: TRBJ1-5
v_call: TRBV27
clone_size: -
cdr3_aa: CASSLWGAQPQHF
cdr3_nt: TGTGCCAGCAGTTTATGGGGTGCGCAGCCCCAGCATTTT

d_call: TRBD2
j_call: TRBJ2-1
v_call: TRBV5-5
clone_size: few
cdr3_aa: CASSSRGSGYYNEQFF
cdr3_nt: TGTGCCAGCAGCTCGAGGGGTAGCGGGTACTACAATGAGCAGTTCTTC

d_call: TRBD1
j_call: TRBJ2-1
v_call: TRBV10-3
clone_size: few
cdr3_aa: CAATGTGRSNEQFF
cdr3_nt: TGTGCCGCAACCGGGACAGGGAGAAGTAATGAGCAGTTCTTC

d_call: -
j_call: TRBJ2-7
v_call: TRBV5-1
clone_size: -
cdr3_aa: CASSSGADYEQYF
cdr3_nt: TGCGCCAGCAGCTCTGGAGCGGACTACGAGCAGTACTTC

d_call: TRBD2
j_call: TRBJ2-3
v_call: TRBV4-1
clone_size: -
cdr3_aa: CASSQVQRGLTDTQYF
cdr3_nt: TGCGCCAGCAGCCAAGTCCAGCGGGGCCTCACAGATACGCAGTATTTT

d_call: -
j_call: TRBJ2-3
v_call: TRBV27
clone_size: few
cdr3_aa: CASSRKPYSTDTQYF
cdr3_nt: TGTGCCAGCAGCCGCAAGCCCTATAGCACAGATACGCAGTATTTT

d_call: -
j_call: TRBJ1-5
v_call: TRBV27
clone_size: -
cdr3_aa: CASSLSIRDRFHQPQHF
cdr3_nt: TGTGCCAGCAGTTTATCGATTAGGGACCGCTTTCATCAGCCCCAGCATTTT

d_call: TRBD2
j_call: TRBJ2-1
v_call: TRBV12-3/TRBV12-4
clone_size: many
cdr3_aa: CASSLSSGKDEQFF
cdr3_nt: TGTGCCAGCAGTTTGTCTAGCGGGAAGGATGAGCAGTTCTTC

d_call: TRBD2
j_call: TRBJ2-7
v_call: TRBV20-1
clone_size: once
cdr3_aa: CSAIKASGSDEQYF
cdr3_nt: TGCAGTGCTATCAAGGCTAGCGGGAGTGATGAGCAGTACTTC

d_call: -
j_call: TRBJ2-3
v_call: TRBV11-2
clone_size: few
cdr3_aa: CASSLVPLDTDTQYF
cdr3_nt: TGTGCCAGCAGCTTAGTCCCCTTAGACACAGATACGCAGTATTTT

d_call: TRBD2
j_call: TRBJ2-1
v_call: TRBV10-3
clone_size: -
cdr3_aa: CAISDPGAGVNEQFF
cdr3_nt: TGTGCCATCAGTGACCCTGGAGCGGGAGTAAATGAGCAGTTCTTC

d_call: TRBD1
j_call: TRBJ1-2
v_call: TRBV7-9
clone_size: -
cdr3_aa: CASSAPPGTAYGYTF
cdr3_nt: TGTGCCAGCAGCGCACCCCCCGGGACAGCCTATGGCTACACCTTC

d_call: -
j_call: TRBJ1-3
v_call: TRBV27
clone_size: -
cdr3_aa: CASSLRGPGNTIYF
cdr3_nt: TGTGCCAGCAGTTTGCGCGGCCCTGGAAACACCATATATTTT

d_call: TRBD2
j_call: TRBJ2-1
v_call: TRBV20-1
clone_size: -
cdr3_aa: CSASRTSGSANEQFF
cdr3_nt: TGCAGTGCTAGCCGGACTAGCGGGAGTGCTAATGAGCAGTTCTTC

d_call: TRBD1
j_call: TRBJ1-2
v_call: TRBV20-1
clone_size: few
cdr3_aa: CSAAPGDRLDGYTF
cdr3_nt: TGCAGTGCCGCACCGGGGGACAGGCTTGATGGCTACACCTTC

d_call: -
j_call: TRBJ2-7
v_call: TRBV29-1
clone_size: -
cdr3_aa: CSVFSYEQYF
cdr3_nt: TGCAGCGTTTTCTCCTACGAGCAGTACTTC

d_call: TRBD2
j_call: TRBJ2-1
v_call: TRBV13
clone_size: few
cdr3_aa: CASSLRSGTRYNEQFF
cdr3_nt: TGTGCCAGCAGCTTAAGGTCCGGGACTAGATACAATGAGCAGTTCTTC

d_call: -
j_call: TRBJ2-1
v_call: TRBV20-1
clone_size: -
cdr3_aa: CSARSSKNEQFF
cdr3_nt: TGCAGTGCTAGATCTAGTAAGAATGAGCAGTTCTTC

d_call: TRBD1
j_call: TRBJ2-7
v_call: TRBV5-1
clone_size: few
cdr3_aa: CASSPGQGMGSYNEQYF
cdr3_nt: TGCGCCAGCAGCCCGGGACAGGGGATGGGGTCCTACAATGAGCAGTACTTC

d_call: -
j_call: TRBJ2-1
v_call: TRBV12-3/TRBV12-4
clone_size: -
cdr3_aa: CASSLGGVLNERFF
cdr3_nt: TGTGCCAGCAGTTTAGGTGGCGTCCTCAATGAGCGGTTCTTC

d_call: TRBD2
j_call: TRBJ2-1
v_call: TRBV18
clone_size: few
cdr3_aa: CASSPPSLAGGDEQFF
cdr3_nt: TGTGCCAGCTCACCACCGAGTCTAGCGGGAGGCGATGAGCAGTTCTTC

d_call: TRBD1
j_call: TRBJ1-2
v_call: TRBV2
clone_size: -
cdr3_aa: CASSASTGRNGYTF
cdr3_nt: TGTGCCAGCAGTGCCTCGACAGGGAGGAATGGCTACACCTTC

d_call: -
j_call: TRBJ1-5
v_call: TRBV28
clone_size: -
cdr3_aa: CASTSFGGGYSNQPQHF
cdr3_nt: TGTGCCAGCACCTCTTTTGGGGGGGGTTACAGCAATCAGCCCCAGCATTTT

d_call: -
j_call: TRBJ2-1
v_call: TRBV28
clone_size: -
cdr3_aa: CASGLSLTGPSYNEQFF
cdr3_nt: TGTGCCAGCGGACTATCATTGACAGGGCCTTCCTACAATGAGCAGTTCTTC

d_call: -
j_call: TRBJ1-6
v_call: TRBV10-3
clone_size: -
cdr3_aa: CAISDFSLNSPLHF
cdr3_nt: TGTGCCATCAGTGATTTCAGTTTGAATTCACCCCTCCACTTT

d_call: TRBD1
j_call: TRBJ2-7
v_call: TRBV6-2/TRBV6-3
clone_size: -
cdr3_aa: CASRPTPTGKGEQYF
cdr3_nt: TGTGCCAGCAGACCTACACCGACAGGGAAGGGCGAGCAGTACTTC

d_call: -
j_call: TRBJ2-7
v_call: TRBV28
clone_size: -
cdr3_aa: CASSAEGLITSYEQYF
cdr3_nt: TGTGCCAGCAGTGCCGAGGGTCTAATTACCTCCTACGAGCAGTACTTC